This T cell receptor beta chain was identified during a study of T cell repertoires in cytomegalovirus infection. TCRdb recomputed calls from the reads with MiXCR, one row per CDR3 protein. The table records 350,000 to 550,000 distinct CDR3 sequences, roughly 30% of them present only once. General study points: The ex vivo response was dominated by HLA-C-restricted CMV-specific TCR beta clonotypes. People with CMV and the relevant HLA were identified by cumulative public TCR beta family frequency.

This clonotype occurred a few times. The antigen remains undetermined. Sequenced sample: PBMCs. The receptor's source is a human donor in good health (CMV status not recorded). Some clones in this sample may be carry-over from other donors' samples.

The CDR3 reads CSASRRRQRGDSPLHF. The CDR3 DNA is TGCAGTGCTAGCCGTCGTCGGCAGAGGGGAGATTCACCCCTCCACTTT. The chain employs TRBV20-1 and TRBJ1-6, with D possibly TRBD1 on 5 matching bases. The CDR3 is 16 amino acids. Trimming left V 3 bases short and J 8 bases short, with 20 bases between. Germline CDR1 DFQATT, CDR2 SNEGSKA (reference sequence).